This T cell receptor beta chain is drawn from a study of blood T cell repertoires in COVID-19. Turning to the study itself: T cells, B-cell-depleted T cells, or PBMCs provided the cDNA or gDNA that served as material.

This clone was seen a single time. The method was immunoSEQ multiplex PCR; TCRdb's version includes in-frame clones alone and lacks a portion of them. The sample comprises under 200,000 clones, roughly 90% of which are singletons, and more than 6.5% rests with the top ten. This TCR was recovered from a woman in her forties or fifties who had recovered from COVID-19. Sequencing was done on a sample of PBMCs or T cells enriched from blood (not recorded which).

CDR3 protein: CASSPLGQGPYEQYF. The CDR3 nucleotides are TGTGCCAGCTCACCACTCGGGCAGGGGCCCTACGAGCAGTACTTC. The chain combines TRBV18 with TRBJ2-7, with D perhaps TRBD1 (6 bases). V lost 1 base and J lost 2, with 12 bases in between. Germline CDR1 reads KGHSH; CDR2 reads LQKENI. The CDR3 has 15 residues. The full variable domain, in which reference TRBV18 and TRBJ2-7 provide the parts outside the CDR3, is NAGVMQNPRHLVRRRGQEARLRCSPMKGHSHVYWYRQLPEEGLKFMVYLQKENIIDESGMPKERFSAEFPKEGPSILRIQQVVRGDSAAYFCASSPLGQGPYEQYFGPGTRLTVT.